This TCR beta chain was obtained from a study of cytomegalovirus exposure and HLA in healthy donors. Study-wide results and caveats: In a later analysis, a genetic analysis reported fewer productive-TCR N-insertions in an Asian-associated ancestry cluster than the cohort average. Analysis performed later found about 17,000 TCR beta sequences associated with HLA alleles at 0.05 false discovery rate.

As for the donors, each was a healthy bone marrow donor. Turning to this clone: Its antigen is not identified.

CDR1 and CDR2 (germline): SNHLY, FYNNEI. The CDR3 runs to 13 residues. V gave up 10 bases and J gave up 2 bases, with 15 bases separating them. 60 Vbeta and 13 Jbeta primers were used in PCR. TCRdb's copy holds only in-frame clones and misses some; the assay was immunoSEQ multiplex PCR. The data hold 110,000 or so clones, with 60% to 80% observed a single time. This sequence joins TRBV2 and TRBJ2-7; TRBD1 might be the D (6 bases). What was sequenced was PBMCs. The TCR was taken from a man aged 18 to 30 in good health and CMV-seropositive. The CDR3 loop is CATSDSGPYEQYF. CDR3 in DNA: TGTGCCACCTCGGACAGTGGACCCTACGAGCAGTACTTC.